This TCR beta chain was obtained from a study of cytomegalovirus exposure and HLA in healthy donors. It was with 60 Vbeta and 13 Jbeta primers that the PCR ran. The assay was immunoSEQ multiplex PCR, and TCRdb's table has in-frame clones only and misses some. The sample comprises 150,000 or so clones, around 75% of which are singletons, and 4.7% rests with the top ten. Note on this clone: Its antigen is undetermined. The germline gene is not matched at one end of the junction; a read error may be the cause.

General observations from the study: With DRB1 most and HLA-C fewest, TCR association rates differed between HLA loci in a later analysis.

This CDR3 region has 15 residues. CDR1 MNHEY and CDR2 SVGAGI come from the germline V gene. The chain carries TRBV6-5 and TRBJ1-1; weak D call: TRBD1 (6 bases). The sample consisted of PBMCs. The sequence was collected from a man aged 18-30 years in good health and CMV-seropositive. Written as DNA, the CDR3 is TGTGCCAGCAAAAGGGACAATGCTATGAACACTGGAGCTTTCTTT. Its protein product is CASKRDNAMNTGAFF.